These 16 T cell receptor beta chains were all obtained from the same sample, sequenced in a study of OX40 agonist ivuxolimab in advanced cancers. Profiling relied on immunoSEQ multiplex PCR, and the TCRdb table lists in-frame clones only, not all of them. The table lists about 61,000 clones, roughly 90% of them singletons. The sequencing here drew on CD4+ or CD8+ T cells sorted from blood, taken in a trial of the OX40 agonist ivuxolimab. The receptor set was obtained from an adult with an advanced solid tumor such as melanoma, head and neck, liver or kidney cancer.

The chain is built from TRBV10-3 and TRBJ2-3; maybe TRBD1 (6 bases). CDR1 and CDR2 from the germline V gene are ENHRY and SYGVKD. V was pared by 0 bases and J by 0 bases, with 7 bases between. The CDR3 is 15 residues long. The CDR3 region is CAISESQGSTDTQYF. The CDR3 region has the DNA TGTGCCATCAGTGAGTCGCAGGGGAGCACAGATACGCAGTATTTT.

The chain employs TRBV6-6 and TRBJ2-5; TRBD1 matches 8 bases. The V segment lost 6 bases and the J segment 0 bases; nucleotides outside the gene matches: 9. Per germline, CDR1 MNHNY and CDR2 SVGAGI (reference sequence). This CDR3 has 16 amino acids. In DNA, the CDR3 is TGTGCCAGCAGGTCGCCCCTGGACAGGGACCAAGAGACCCAGTACTTC. Protein sequence: CASRSPLDRDQETQYF.

V is TRBV5-1 and J is TRBJ2-3; 7 nucleotides agree with TRBD1. V lost 3 bases to trimming and J lost 4 bases; unmatched junction nucleotides: 8. The CDR3 runs to 15 residues. Germline V lookup: CDR1 SGHRS, CDR2 YFSETQ. As DNA, the CDR3 is TGCGCCAGCAGCTGGGACAGCGTGAGGGCAGATACGCAGTATTTT. This sequence encodes CASSWDSVRADTQYF.

This clone was counted a few times. The chain has TRBV9 and TRBJ1-1; D not certain. This CDR3 contains 14 residues. Trimming took off 3 bases at V and 1 base at J, with 10 bases between the two ends. Looked up from germline, CDR1 is SGDLS and CDR2 is YYNGEE. In DNA, the CDR3 is TGTGCCAGCAGCGGAGGATTTAAGAACACTGAAGCTTTCTTT. This translates into CASSGGFKNTEAFF.

The J gene is TRBJ2-2, the V gene TRBV5-4; unclear D gene. This CDR3 spans 15 amino acids. Germline values: CDR1 SGHNT, CDR2 YYREEE (reference sequence). Trimming removed 0 bases at V and 5 bases at J, with 11 bases between. The CDR3 loop is CASSLGPATTGELFF. The CDR3 region has the DNA TGTGCCAGCAGCTTGGGCCCGGCGACTACCGGGGAGCTGTTTTTT. The full variable domain, rest sourced from reference TRBV5-4 and TRBJ2-2, is ETGVTQSPTHLIKTRGQQVTLRCSSQSGHNTVSWYQQALGQGPQFIFQYYREEENGRGNFPPRFSGLQFPNYSSELNVNALELDDSALYLCASSLGPATTGELFFGEGSRLTVL.

This sequence joins TRBV11-1 and TRBJ2-2; 9 bases align to TRBD2. This CDR3 contains 16 residues. J lost 4 bases, V lost 6 bases, and 9 bases had no gene match. Looked up from germline, CDR1 is SGHAT and CDR2 is FQDESV (reference sequence). The CDR3 coding sequence is TGTGCCAGCAGGGCAGCGGGGGGAGTTGTCACCGGGGAGCTGTTTTTT. It translates to CASRAAGGVVTGELFF.

This clone was observed once. The V gene is TRBV6-6, the J gene TRBJ1-1; weak D call: TRBD1 (5 bases). V lost 8 bases, J lost 1 base, and 11 bases lay in between. Germline V gene data show CDR1 as MNHNY and CDR2 as SVGAGI (reference sequence). This CDR3 is built from 13 residues. The CDR3 DNA reads as TGTGCCAGCGGGGGAGCTAGGAACACTGAAGCTTTCTTT. It encodes CASGGARNTEAFF.

The rearrangement joins TRBV7-3 to TRBJ1-1, with D unresolved. This CDR3 region has 14 residues. Trimming took off 5 bases at V and 0 bases at J, with 10 bases between the two ends. Looked up from germline, CDR1 is SGHTA and CDR2 is FQGTGA. CDR3 in amino acids: CASSLLPVNTEAFF. CDR3 in DNA: TGTGCCAGCAGCCTCCTTCCGGTGAACACTGAAGCTTTCTTT.

The chain uses TRBV5-4 and TRBJ1-1; the D is unclear. V was shortened by 0 bases and J by 0 bases, with 6 bases between the two germline ends. This CDR3 spans 14 amino acids. Germline CDR1 and CDR2: SGHNT and YYREEE (reference sequence). The CDR3 bases are TGTGCCAGCAGCTTGGCGGGCATGAACACTGAAGCTTTCTTT. Translation: CASSLAGMNTEAFF.

V is TRBV6-1 and J is TRBJ2-5; 7 positions agree with TRBD1. This CDR3 comprises 16 residues. With V trimmed by 4 bases and J by 1 base, 9 bases remained unmatched. Germline V lookup: CDR1 MNHNS, CDR2 SASEGT. CDR3 residues: CASSGSGTAPQETQYF. In DNA form, the CDR3 reads TGTGCCAGCAGTGGCTCCGGGACAGCACCCCAAGAGACCCAGTACTTC.

The V gene is TRBV15, the J gene TRBJ1-2, with a tentative D call TRBD1 (6 bases). Between the trimmed V and J ends, which lost 4 bases and 4 bases, there was a span of 13 bases. The germline V gene has CDR1 LNHNV and CDR2 YYDKDF (reference sequence). This CDR3 region has 14 residues. As DNA, the CDR3 is TGTGCCACCAGCAAAGCCCTACAGGGCTATGGCTACACCTTC. Its translation is CATSKALQGYGYTF. The whole variable domain, remainder taken from reference TRBV15 and TRBJ1-2, is DAMVIQNPRYQVTQFGKPVTLSCSQTLNHNVMYWYQQKSSQAPKLLFHYYDKDFNNEADTPDNFQSRRPNTSFCFLDIRSPGLGDTAMYLCATSKALQGYGYTFGSGTRLTVV.

V gene TRBV18 combines with J gene TRBJ1-1; D is undetermined. V lost 5 bases to trimming and J lost 1 base, with 8 bases between them. This CDR3 comprises 13 residues. Germline CDR1 is KGHSH and CDR2 is LQKENI. The CDR3 coding sequence is TGTGCCAGCTCAGGTTCAGAGAACACTGAAGCTTTCTTT. It translates to CASSGSENTEAFF.

This sequence joins TRBV1 and TRBJ2-2; the D call TRBD1 from the table was never checked on the DNA. TRBV1 counts as a pseudogene. The CDR3 extends over 15 amino acids. The CDR3 nucleotides are TGCACCAGCAGCCAAGAAGTTGAAGGGGGTGGGGAGCTGTTTTTT. This encodes CTSSQEVEGGGELFF.

The V and J genes are TRBV29-1 and TRBJ2-1; TRBD2 agrees at 12 bases. Trimming took 6 bases from V and 0 from J; bases not matched to a gene: 12. This CDR3 region has 18 residues. Germline V gene sequence: CDR1 SQVTM, CDR2 ANQGSEA. The CDR3 spells CSVDIGTSGLSSYNEQFF. The CDR3 DNA reads as TGCAGCGTGGATATCGGGACTAGCGGGTTGAGCTCCTACAATGAGCAGTTCTTC.

The genes are TRBV11-3 and TRBJ2-2; 7 bases map to TRBD1. CDR3 length: 15 amino acids. Losses at the gene ends were 5 bases for V and 3 bases for J; bases not matched to a gene: 6. Germline CDR1 is SGHNT and CDR2 is YENEEA. The CDR3 loop reads CASSITGVHTGELFF. The CDR3 DNA reads TGTGCCAGCAGCATCACAGGGGTGCACACCGGGGAGCTGTTTTTT. The complete variable domain, with remaining parts taken from reference TRBV11-3 and TRBJ2-2, reads EAGVVQSPRYKIIEKKQPVAFWCNPISGHNTLYWYLQNLGQGPELLIRYENEEAVDDSQLPKDRFSAERLKGVDSTLKIQPAELGDSAVYLCASSITGVHTGELFFGEGSRLTVL.

The gene calls are TRBV28 and TRBJ2-3, with D unclear. From germline, CDR1 is MDHEN and CDR2 SYDVKM. V was pared by 1 base and J by 0 bases, with 8 bases between. The CDR3 spans 15 residues. Here the CDR3 reads CASSLSISSTDTQYF. In nucleotides, the CDR3 is TGTGCCAGCAGTTTATCCATATCTAGCACAGATACGCAGTATTTT.